This T cell receptor beta chain was sequenced for a study of cytomegalovirus exposure and HLA in healthy donors. On the study more broadly: Among the approximately 420 donors who were genotyped, approximately 83% fell in the genetic ancestry cluster that is associated with self-reported Caucasian donors.

Details on this clone: The antigen remains undetermined.

PCR involved 60 Vbeta and 13 Jbeta primers. Some clones are missing from TCRdb's copy, which holds only in-frame ones; the method was immunoSEQ multiplex PCR. Seen here are 200,000 or so clones, about 84% observed once, and the top ten hold about 3.8%. CDR1 is MNHEY and CDR2 is SVGAGI in the germline V gene. This CDR3 spans 13 amino acids. V lost 5 bases and J 6 bases, leaving 11 bases between the germline ends. Study-wide findings and caveats: Roughly uniform sequencing depth across donors was assumed, possibly incorrectly.

This TCR was recovered from a man aged 45-60 years in good health and CMV-seronegative. The chain couples TRBV6-5 to TRBJ1-5; D is undetermined. Sample: PBMCs. CDR3 amino acids: CASSESPGQPQHF. The CDR3 DNA reads as TGTGCCAGCAGTGAGAGCCCGGGTCAGCCCCAGCATTTT.